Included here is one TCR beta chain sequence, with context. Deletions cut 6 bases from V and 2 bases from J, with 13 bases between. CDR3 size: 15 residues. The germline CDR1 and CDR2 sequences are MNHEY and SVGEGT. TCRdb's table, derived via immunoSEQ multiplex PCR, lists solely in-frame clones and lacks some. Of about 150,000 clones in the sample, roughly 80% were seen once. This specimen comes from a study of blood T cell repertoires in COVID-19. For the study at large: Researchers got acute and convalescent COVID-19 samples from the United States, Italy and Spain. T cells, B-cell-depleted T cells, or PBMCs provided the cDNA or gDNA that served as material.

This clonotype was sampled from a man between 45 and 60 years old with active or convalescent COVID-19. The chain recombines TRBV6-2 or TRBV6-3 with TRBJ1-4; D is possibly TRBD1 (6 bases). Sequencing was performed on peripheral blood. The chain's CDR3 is CASSAWGRTNEKLFF. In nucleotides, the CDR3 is TGTGCCAGCAGCGCCTGGGGGCGTACTAATGAAAAACTGTTTTTT.